The 16 T cell receptor beta chains in this list originate from one sample, sequenced in a study of blood T cells in healthy people across ages. The use of a sample-barcoded 5' primer and a J-beta primer mix characterized a second PCR of about 6 to 12 cycles. Via MiXCR, TCRdb re-called the 5' RACE reads, giving one row per CDR3 protein. The data contain hundreds of thousands of distinct CDR3 sequences, 40% to 50% of them seen just once; the ten biggest clones take up approximately 19%. Sequenced sample: blood. These receptors originate from a man in his fifties or sixties in good health.

The CDR3 loop reads CAGDRNTGELFF. CDR3 nucleotide sequence: TGTGCCGGGGACAGGAACACCGGGGAGCTGTTTTTT. The chain carries TRBV7-9 and TRBJ2-2; 7 positions match TRBD1. The CDR3 totals 12 residues. V was clipped by 11 bases and J by 1 base; unmatched bases: 1. Germline V CDR1 and CDR2: SEHNR, FQNEAQ (reference sequence).

This sequence joins TRBV5-1 and TRBJ2-7; 8 bases are a match to TRBD2. Germline V CDR1 and CDR2: SGHRS, YFSETQ. The CDR3 has 17 residues. Trimming at V came to 0 bases and at J to 0 bases, leaving 8 bases not matched to a gene. The CDR3 DNA reads TGCGCCAGCAGCTTGGCGGTGCGGGGGGACTTCTCCTACGAGCAGTACTTC. Encoded protein: CASSLAVRGDFSYEQYF. The full variable domain, completed using reference TRBV5-1 and TRBJ2-7, is KAGVTQTPRYLIKTRGQQVTLSCSPISGHRSVSWYQQTPGQGLQFLFEYFSETQRNKGNFPGRFSGRQFSNSRSEMNVSTLELGDSALYLCASSLAVRGDFSYEQYFGPGTRLTVT.

The CDR3 bases are TGTGCCAGCAGCTCCAGCAGTACCTTTGCAGATACGCAGTATTTT. Protein product: CASSSSSTFADTQYF. The chain recombines TRBV7-9 with TRBJ2-3; no clear D. Germline CDR1 is SEHNR and CDR2 is FQNEAQ (reference sequence). V gave up 4 bases and J gave up 4 bases, with 15 bases separating them. This CDR3 has 15 residues.

This clonotype has just a few counts. The rearrangement joins TRBV7-9 to TRBJ2-7; a weak D match, TRBD2 (5 bases). V lost 6 bases and J lost 5, with 20 bases in between. This CDR3 has 15 residues. Looked up from germline, CDR1 is SEHNR and CDR2 is FQNEAQ (reference sequence). The CDR3 here is CASSWSGASGNEQYF. The CDR3 DNA reads as TGTGCCAGCAGTTGGAGCGGTGCCTCGGGAAACGAGCAGTACTTC.

This clonotype has more than one count but fewer than ten. The chain employs TRBV15 and TRBJ2-4, with 8 bases identical to TRBD2. Gene TRBJ2-7 matches the end of the DNA better, so the J call may be wrong. This CDR3 comprises 13 residues. CDR1 and CDR2 from the germline V gene are LNHNV and YYDKDF (reference sequence). The CDR3 here is CATSIGLAGEQYF. In DNA, the CDR3 is TGTGCCACCTCAATCGGACTAGCTGGCGAGCAGTACTTC.

In DNA, the CDR3 is TGTGCCAGCAGTTCCCCGGGGCTGGGCACTGAAGCTTTCTTT. It yields the protein CASSSPGLGTEAFF. This chain uses TRBV27 with TRBJ1-1; possibly TRBD1 for D (5 bases). V gave up 4 bases and J gave up 4 bases, with 13 bases separating them. Germline lookup yields CDR1 MNHEY and CDR2 SMNVEV (reference sequence). CDR3 size: 14 residues.

This clonotype came up a few times. The CDR3 DNA is TGTGCCACCAGTGATTCCCGGTTAACCTACGAGCAGTACTTC. Amino acid sequence: CATSDSRLTYEQYF. The chain is built from TRBV24-1 and TRBJ2-7; D not resolved. CDR1 is KGHDR, CDR2 SFDVKD, per germline. CDR3 length: 14 amino acids. V lost 2 bases, J lost 2 bases, and 9 bases lay in between.

This clonotype was seen a single time. This chain connects TRBV4-1 to TRBJ2-1; 9 bases match TRBD1. Germline V gene sequence: CDR1 MGHRA, CDR2 YSYEKL. The CDR3 is 15 residues long. With 4 bases clipped from V and 12 bases from J, the junction kept 13 bases outside the gene matches. CDR3 region: CASSPPGQGYRGQFF. In nucleotides, the CDR3 is TGCGCCAGCAGCCCTCCGGGACAGGGCTATAGAGGGCAGTTCTTC.

This chain links TRBV29-1 with TRBJ2-1; 8 positions match TRBD1. Per the germline V gene, CDR1 is SQVTM and CDR2 is ANQGSEA. The CDR3 is made up of 14 amino acids. Trimming at V came to 5 bases and at J to 3 bases, leaving 6 bases not matched to a gene. CDR3 residues: CSVTWTGFYNEQFF. DNA of the CDR3: TGCAGCGTTACTTGGACAGGGTTCTACAATGAGCAGTTCTTC.

Here the CDR3 DNA reads TGTGCCAGCCGCCCCCCCGGGCCCTACTACGAGCAGTACTTC. Its translation is CASRPPGPYYEQYF. The chain recombines TRBV6-1 with TRBJ2-5; D not resolved. TRBJ2-7 explains the end of the DNA better; the J call may be wrong. This CDR3 comprises 14 residues. Per germline, CDR1 MNHNS and CDR2 SASEGT.

This chain links TRBV6-2 or TRBV6-3 with TRBJ1-4; D might be TRBD1 (5 bases). Germline V gene sequence: CDR1 MNHEY, CDR2 SVGEGT. The CDR3 covers 15 residues. V was pared by 5 bases and J by 5 bases, with 15 bases between. CDR3 sequence (DNA): TGTGCCAGCAGTGGGGACGTGCGGATCAATGAAAAACTGTTTTTT. Translating it yields CASSGDVRINEKLFF.

Details on this clonotype: This may arise from a read error, as a much more abundant clone is one base away. The chain joins TRBV4-3 to TRBJ2-7; 10 bases line up with TRBD1. The CDR3 is made up of 15 amino acids. Germline CDR1 LGHNA, CDR2 YSLEER. J gave up 5 bases and V 0 bases, and 4 bases lay outside the gene matches. CDR3 in amino acids: CASSQDGTGADEQYF. CDR3 coding DNA: TGCGCCAGCAGCCAAGACGGGACAGGGGCCGACGAGCAGTACTTC.

This clonotype showed up many times. This chain uses TRBV7-9 with TRBJ2-7; D ambiguous. Trimming stripped 1 base from V and 6 bases from J, with 7 bases between. Germline V gene data show CDR1 as SEHNR and CDR2 as FQNEAQ (reference sequence). This CDR3 region has 12 residues. CDR3 sequence (DNA): TGTGCCAGCAGCTTAGGGGCATCCGAGCAGTACTTC. Its protein product is CASSLGASEQYF.

The chain is built from TRBV30 and TRBJ1-2; D unresolved. Germline CDR1 reads GTSNPN; CDR2 reads SVGIG (reference sequence). The ends were cut back, 1 base at V and 11 bases at J, with 11 bases in the middle. CDR3 length: 11 residues. The CDR3 sequence is CAWSGGKRYTF. In DNA, the CDR3 is TGTGCCTGGAGTGGAGGGAAACGATACACCTTC.

The chain is built from TRBV3-1 and TRBJ2-6; TRBD2 aligns across 9 bases. The CDR3 runs 18 residues. J was trimmed by 0 bases and V by 3 bases; bases with no gene match: 6. The V gene's germline CDR1 is LGHDT and CDR2 YNNKEL (reference sequence). CDR3 bases: TGTGCCAGCAGCCACGGGCTAGCGGGGAGCTCTGGGGCCAACGTCCTGACTTTC. It translates to CASSHGLAGSSGANVLTF.

This clonotype has at least ten counts. The genes are TRBV6-2 or TRBV6-3 and TRBJ2-7; D is uncertain. The germline V gene encodes CDR1 MNHEY and CDR2 SVGEGT. The CDR3 contains 13 residues. V was cut by 7 bases and J by 0 bases, with 10 bases left in between. CDR3 region: CASNVASSYEQYF. Here the CDR3 DNA reads TGTGCCAGCAACGTTGCGAGCTCCTACGAGCAGTACTTC.